Listed below are T cell receptor beta chains from one sample, sequenced in a study of CD8+CD57+ T cells in acquired aplastic anemia. TCRdb recomputed calls from the reads with MiXCR, one row per CDR3 protein. The sample holds 150,000 or so distinct CDR3 sequences; 48% are singletons and the top ten take about 30%. The sample taken for sequencing was sorted CD4+, CD8+, or CD8+CD57+ T cells (not recorded which) from PBMCs. The receptor source for this set is a human donor with aplastic anemia. Each CDR3 is given with its conserved first and last residue. The D gene is left open where the match is weak. A clone size is listed for some rows: how often the clone was seen (once, few, many), or a class if it is expanded.

j_call: TRBJ2-1; clone_size: -; v_call: TRBV6-1; d_call: TRBD2; cdr3_aa: CAGSEALADIRQFF; cdr3_nt: TGTGCCGGCAGTGAGGCACTAGCGGACATAAGGCAGTTCTTC
j_call: TRBJ2-7; clone_size: -; v_call: TRBV10-3; d_call: -; cdr3_aa: CAIKSGPSGEQYF; cdr3_nt: TGTGCCATCAAATCGGGACCGTCGGGCGAGCAGTACTTC
j_call: TRBJ2-2; clone_size: -; v_call: TRBV11-1; d_call: TRBD2; cdr3_aa: CASSLGSGGSTGELFF; cdr3_nt: TGTGCCAGCAGCTTAGGAAGCGGGGGATCCACCGGGGAGCTGTTTTTT
j_call: TRBJ1-1; clone_size: many; v_call: TRBV5-6; d_call: TRBD1; cdr3_aa: CASSSNRRQGNTEAFF; cdr3_nt: TGTGCCAGCAGCTCAAACCGGAGACAGGGAAACACTGAAGCTTTCTTT
j_call: TRBJ2-3; clone_size: -; v_call: TRBV7-2; d_call: -; cdr3_aa: CASSTPGRDTQYF; cdr3_nt: TGTGCCAGCAGCACCCCCGGGAGAGATACGCAGTATTTT
j_call: TRBJ2-1; clone_size: many; v_call: TRBV4-1; d_call: -; cdr3_aa: CASSLPGEDEQFF; cdr3_nt: TGCGCCAGCAGCCTCCCGGGGGAGGATGAGCAGTTCTTC
j_call: TRBJ2-6; clone_size: -; v_call: TRBV7-9; d_call: -; cdr3_aa: CASSSPQGFGANVLTF; cdr3_nt: TGTGCCAGCAGCTCGCCTCAGGGGTTCGGGGCCAACGTCCTGACTTTC
j_call: TRBJ2-7; clone_size: -; v_call: TRBV25-1; d_call: -; cdr3_aa: CASSATTPQASSYEQYF; cdr3_nt: TGTGCCAGCAGTGCTACCACACCCCAGGCAAGCTCCTACGAGCAGTACTTC
j_call: TRBJ1-5; clone_size: -; v_call: TRBV27; d_call: -; cdr3_aa: CASSLAGMKQPQHF; cdr3_nt: TGTGCCAGCAGTTTAGCAGGGATGAAGCAGCCCCAGCATTTT
j_call: TRBJ2-7; clone_size: -; v_call: TRBV4-1; d_call: TRBD2; cdr3_aa: CASSQAVAGGGYEQYF; cdr3_nt: TGCGCCAGCAGCCAAGCGGTGGCGGGAGGCGGGTACGAGCAGTACTTC
j_call: TRBJ2-1; clone_size: -; v_call: TRBV20-1; d_call: -; cdr3_aa: CSASDRNYNEQFF; cdr3_nt: TGCAGTGCTAGCGACAGGAACTACAATGAGCAGTTCTTC
j_call: TRBJ1-2; clone_size: -; v_call: TRBV25-1; d_call: -; cdr3_aa: CASSEGVTGIYGYTF; cdr3_nt: TGTGCCAGCAGTGAAGGTGTAACGGGCATCTATGGCTACACCTTC
j_call: TRBJ1-1; clone_size: many; v_call: TRBV9; d_call: TRBD1; cdr3_aa: CASSPRTGGWTEAFF; cdr3_nt: TGTGCCAGCAGCCCGCGGACAGGGGGATGGACTGAAGCTTTCTTT
j_call: TRBJ1-1; clone_size: many; v_call: TRBV4-3; d_call: -; cdr3_aa: CASSQASQVYTEAFF; cdr3_nt: TGCGCCAGCAGCCAAGCCTCCCAGGTTTACACTGAAGCTTTCTTT
j_call: TRBJ1-6; clone_size: -; v_call: TRBV4-1; d_call: -; cdr3_aa: CASSWEGELSPLHF; cdr3_nt: TGCGCCAGCAGCTGGGAGGGGGAATTGTCACCCCTCCACTTT
j_call: TRBJ1-1; clone_size: -; v_call: TRBV10-3; d_call: -; cdr3_aa: CAIRAGTLNTEAFF; cdr3_nt: TGTGCCATCAGGGCAGGGACCCTGAACACTGAAGCTTTCTTT
j_call: TRBJ2-1; clone_size: -; v_call: TRBV20-1; d_call: -; cdr3_aa: CIAVAVSYNEQFF; cdr3_nt: TGCATTGCTGTAGCGGTCTCCTACAATGAGCAGTTCTTC
j_call: TRBJ2-3; clone_size: -; v_call: TRBV5-1; d_call: TRBD2; cdr3_aa: CASSLALAGGPGDTQYF; cdr3_nt: TGCGCCAGCAGCTTGGCCCTAGCGGGAGGGCCTGGAGATACGCAGTATTTT
j_call: TRBJ1-4; clone_size: many; v_call: TRBV10-3; d_call: -; cdr3_aa: CAIKSQGTNEKLFF; cdr3_nt: TGTGCCATCAAATCGCAGGGGACTAATGAAAAACTGTTTTTT
j_call: TRBJ1-1; clone_size: many; v_call: TRBV5-1; d_call: -; cdr3_aa: CASSSRQEAFF; cdr3_nt: TGCGCCAGCAGCAGTCGACAGGAAGCTTTCTTT
j_call: TRBJ1-3; clone_size: once; v_call: TRBV20-1; d_call: TRBD1; cdr3_aa: CSARTGGNTIYF; cdr3_nt: TGCAGTGCCAGGACAGGCGGAAACACCATATATTTT
j_call: TRBJ2-5; clone_size: -; v_call: TRBV9; d_call: -; cdr3_aa: CASSVGEGGGQETQYF; cdr3_nt: TGTGCCAGCAGCGTAGGAGAGGGAGGGGGCCAAGAGACCCAGTACTTC
j_call: TRBJ2-7; clone_size: many; v_call: TRBV12-3/TRBV12-4; d_call: TRBD1; cdr3_aa: CASSQDRVLADEQYF; cdr3_nt: TGTGCCAGCAGCCAGGACAGGGTTTTAGCCGACGAGCAGTACTTC
j_call: TRBJ2-7; clone_size: -; v_call: TRBV29-1; d_call: -; cdr3_aa: CSVGLGLSYYEQYF; cdr3_nt: TGCAGCGTTGGGTTAGGGCTATCTTACTACGAGCAGTACTTC
j_call: TRBJ1-3; clone_size: many; v_call: TRBV5-1; d_call: -; cdr3_aa: CASSLRGFASTIYF; cdr3_nt: TGCGCCAGCAGCTTGCGCGGTTTTGCTAGCACCATATATTTT
j_call: TRBJ2-5; clone_size: -; v_call: TRBV20-1; d_call: TRBD2; cdr3_aa: CSARDRSPSKTSEETQYF; cdr3_nt: TGCAGTGCTAGAGATCGCTCCCCCTCGAAGACTAGCGAAGAGACCCAGTACTTC
j_call: TRBJ1-4; clone_size: many; v_call: TRBV6-5; d_call: -; cdr3_aa: CASSLTGRSEKLFF; cdr3_nt: TGTGCCAGCAGTTTGACCGGGCGATCGGAAAAACTGTTTTTT
j_call: TRBJ1-1; clone_size: many; v_call: TRBV2; d_call: -; cdr3_aa: CASSESQNWNTEAFF; cdr3_nt: TGTGCCAGCAGTGAGTCTCAGAATTGGAACACTGAAGCTTTCTTT
j_call: TRBJ2-7; clone_size: -; v_call: TRBV7-3; d_call: -; cdr3_aa: CASSLDRIGEQYF; cdr3_nt: TGTGCCAGCAGCTTAGACAGGATCGGCGAGCAGTACTTC
j_call: TRBJ2-1; clone_size: many; v_call: TRBV19; d_call: TRBD2; cdr3_aa: CASRTLAGGPYNEQFF; cdr3_nt: TGTGCCAGTAGGACCCTAGCGGGAGGGCCATACAATGAGCAGTTCTTC
j_call: TRBJ2-5; clone_size: -; v_call: TRBV10-3; d_call: -; cdr3_aa: CAIREVTQYF; cdr3_nt: TGTGCCATCAGGGAAGTGACCCAGTACTTC
j_call: TRBJ1-3; clone_size: many; v_call: TRBV13; d_call: -; cdr3_aa: CASSFRSSPRNTIYF; cdr3_nt: TGTGCCAGCAGCTTTAGGAGCTCTCCTCGAAACACCATATATTTT
j_call: TRBJ2-7; clone_size: many; v_call: TRBV10-1; d_call: TRBD1; cdr3_aa: CASSDNRGTYEQYF; cdr3_nt: TGCGCCAGCAGTGATAACAGGGGGACCTACGAGCAGTACTTC
j_call: TRBJ2-7; clone_size: many; v_call: TRBV12-3/TRBV12-4; d_call: TRBD1; cdr3_aa: CASSPDRAVEQYF; cdr3_nt: TGTGCCAGCAGTCCTGACAGGGCCGTCGAGCAGTACTTC
j_call: TRBJ2-7; clone_size: -; v_call: TRBV2; d_call: TRBD1; cdr3_aa: CAAAKQGAYEQYF; cdr3_nt: TGTGCCGCGGCTAAACAGGGGGCCTACGAGCAGTACTTC
j_call: TRBJ2-7; clone_size: few; v_call: TRBV19; d_call: -; cdr3_aa: CASSPQGLGYEQYF; cdr3_nt: TGTGCCAGTAGCCCTCAGGGGTTGGGTTACGAGCAGTACTTC
j_call: TRBJ1-2; clone_size: -; v_call: TRBV29-1; d_call: TRBD1; cdr3_aa: CSVAGTGMRDNYGYTF; cdr3_nt: TGCAGCGTCGCCGGGACAGGGATGCGCGACAACTATGGCTACACCTTC